Below, 18 T cell receptor beta chains from the same sample are listed, as sequenced in a study of blood T cell repertoires in COVID-19. Method: immunoSEQ multiplex PCR; TCRdb's copy keeps in-frame clones and lacks some. The data show 80,000 to 100,000 clones, roughly 80% seen once. The sequenced material came from peripheral blood. These receptors were obtained from a man in his 60s with acute or convalescent COVID-19.

J is TRBJ1-5 and V is TRBV19; 10 bases are shared with TRBD1. With V trimmed by 6 bases and J by 2 bases, 16 bases remained unmatched. The CDR3 runs 19 residues. The germline V gene encodes CDR1 LNHDA and CDR2 SQIVND (reference sequence). The CDR3 sequence: CASRGSGQGMLLGNQPQHF. As DNA, the CDR3 is TGTGCCAGTAGGGGGTCGGGACAGGGGATGCTTTTGGGCAATCAGCCCCAGCATTTT.

The V gene is TRBV7-2, the J gene TRBJ1-2; D is undetermined. V gave up 1 base and J gave up 5 bases, with 5 bases separating them. Germline V lookup: CDR1 SGHTA, CDR2 FQGNSA. This CDR3 contains 12 residues. CDR3: CASSLVRYGYTF. CDR3 coding DNA: TGTGCCAGCAGCTTAGTTCGGTATGGCTACACCTTC. Full variable domain (remainder filled in from reference TRBV7-2 and TRBJ1-2): GAGVSQSPSNKVTEKGKDVELRCDPISGHTALYWYRQSLGQGLEFLIYFQGNSAPDKSGLPSDRFSAERTGGSVSTLTIQRTQQEDSAVYLCASSLVRYGYTFGSGTRLTVV.

The genes are TRBV27 and TRBJ2-3, with 7 bases lining up with TRBD1. The CDR3 totals 15 residues. V gave up 1 base and J gave up 1 base; unmatched junction bases: 2. CDR1 MNHEY and CDR2 SMNVEV come from the germline V gene (reference sequence). CDR3 residues: CASSLYRGGTDTQYF. DNA of the CDR3: TGTGCCAGCAGTTTATACAGGGGTGGCACAGATACGCAGTATTTT.

This chain connects TRBV7-9 to TRBJ2-7, with a possible D match to TRBD1 (5 bases). Germline CDR1 reads SEHNR; CDR2 reads FQNEAQ (reference sequence). The germline V and J ends were trimmed by 0 bases and 7 bases, with 16 bases remaining between them. The CDR3 extends over 15 amino acids. In DNA, the CDR3 is TGTGCCAGCAGCTTAGCGGCAGGGCTCCCATGGGAGCAGTACTTC. Its protein product is CASSLAAGLPWEQYF.

The rearrangement uses TRBV11-3 and TRBJ1-2, with D unresolved. Germline values: CDR1 SGHNT, CDR2 YENEEA. Trimming pared 1 base from V and 2 bases from J, leaving 11 bases between. CDR3 length: 15 residues. The chain's CDR3 is CASSLVAGANYGYTF. As DNA, the CDR3 is TGTGCCAGCAGCTTAGTTGCCGGAGCCAACTATGGCTACACCTTC.

The V call is TRBV20-1, the J call TRBJ2-7, with TRBD2 matching over 7 bases. Germline V gene data show CDR1 as DFQATT and CDR2 as SNEGSKA (reference sequence). V lost 3 bases and J lost 0; bases outside the gene matches: 5. This CDR3 is 14 amino acids long. The CDR3: CSASLGTNSYEQYF. CDR3 coding DNA: TGCAGTGCTAGTCTTGGGACTAACTCCTACGAGCAGTACTTC.

V and J are TRBV27 and TRBJ2-5, with 9 bases aligning to TRBD1. CDR3 length: 14 amino acids. J was trimmed by 5 bases and V by 7 bases; bases with no gene match: 8. Germline CDR1 is MNHEY and CDR2 is SMNVEV (reference sequence). The CDR3 DNA reads as TGTGCCAGCAAACAGGGGGCGTCCGGGGAGACCCAGTACTTC. Protein sequence: CASKQGASGETQYF.

The V call is TRBV3-1 (or the pseudogene TRBV3-2), the J call TRBJ2-7; TRBD2 agrees at 7 bases. V was clipped by 3 bases and J by 0 bases; unmatched bases: 5. Germline V gene sequence: CDR1 LGHDT, CDR2 YNNKEL (reference sequence). The CDR3 has 15 amino acids. The CDR3 loop is CASSHHRDYSYEQYF. In nucleotides, the CDR3 is TGTGCCAGCAGCCACCACCGGGACTACTCCTACGAGCAGTACTTC.

The chain carries TRBV19 and TRBJ1-3, with 12 positions matching TRBD1. The CDR3 sequence is 17 residues long. V shed 7 bases, J shed 4 bases, and the junction held 11 bases outside the gene matches. Germline V gives CDR1 LNHDA, CDR2 SQIVND (reference sequence). The CDR3 nucleotides read TGTGCCAGTAACGCGCGGGGACAGGGGGCTACAGGAAACACCATATATTTT. Protein: CASNARGQGATGNTIYF.

This clone was detected once. The V call is TRBV12-3 or TRBV12-4, the J call TRBJ2-3, with D perhaps matching TRBD2 (5 bases). V was trimmed by 6 bases and J by 10 bases, leaving 17 bases between them. This CDR3 comprises 13 residues. The DNA for the CDR3 is TGTGCCAGCAGCCGGGCTAGCCACCTGGCGCAGTATTTT. It codes for CASSRASHLAQYF.

The V and J genes are TRBV10-2 and TRBJ2-2, with 7 bases aligning to TRBD2. After removal of 3 bases from V and 5 bases from J, the junction contained 9 bases not matched to a gene. The V gene's germline CDR1 is WSHSY and CDR2 SAAADI. The CDR3 runs 16 residues. The CDR3: CASSEFRLAPTGELFF. For the CDR3, the DNA is TGCGCCAGCAGTGAATTTCGACTAGCTCCAACCGGGGAGCTGTTTTTT.

The chain recombines TRBV10-3 with TRBJ2-1; D call uncertain. With 6 bases removed from V and 2 bases from J, the gap between germline ends came to 8 bases. This CDR3 region has 13 residues. The germline gives CDR1 ENHRY, CDR2 SYGVKD. CDR3 sequence reads: CAIREQPYNEQFF. CDR3 bases: TGTGCCATCAGGGAACAGCCCTACAATGAGCAGTTCTTC.

The CDR3 coding sequence is TGTGCCAGCAGTTTCTCAGGGGGCTACACCTTC. This sequence encodes CASSFSGGYTF. The chain has TRBV12-3 or TRBV12-4 and TRBJ1-2; D perhaps matches TRBD1 (5 bases). There are 11 residues in the CDR3. V dropped 3 bases and J dropped 8 bases, with 7 bases sitting between them.

The V and J genes are TRBV9 and TRBJ1-2; 8 bases agree with TRBD1. With 3 bases clipped from V and 7 bases from J, the junction kept 14 bases outside the gene matches. Germline-derived CDR1 and CDR2 are SGDLS and YYNGEE. The CDR3 totals 16 residues. As DNA, the CDR3 is TGTGCCAGCAGCGCACCGCAGGGGGCCGCTATGGGTGGCTACACCTTC. Protein: CASSAPQGAAMGGYTF.

This chain uses TRBV3-1 (or the pseudogene TRBV3-2) with TRBJ1-1; 7 bases agree with TRBD1. The CDR3 is 14 residues long. From germline, CDR1 is LGHDT and CDR2 YNNKEL (reference sequence). V lost 5 bases, J lost 4 bases, and 7 bases stayed unmatched. The CDR3 DNA reads TGTGCCAGCAGCGCCCGGACAGGCAGCACTGAAGCTTTCTTT. Its translation is CASSARTGSTEAFF.

This clone was observed a handful of times. V gene TRBV19 combines with J gene TRBJ1-5; D is ambiguous. Germline V gives CDR1 LNHDA, CDR2 SQIVND (reference sequence). The CDR3 has 13 residues. The V end lost 8 bases, the J end lost 2 bases, and 10 bases lay between the germline ends. CDR3 residues: CASCPAGNQPQHF. The CDR3 DNA is TGTGCCAGTTGCCCTGCGGGCAATCAGCCCCAGCATTTT. Drawing the rest from reference TRBV19 and TRBJ1-5, the complete variable domain is DGGITQSPKYLFRKEGQNVTLSCEQNLNHDAMYWYRQDPGQGLRLIYYSQIVNDFQKGDIAEGYSVSREKKESFPLTVTSAQKNPTAFYLCASCPAGNQPQHFGDGTRLSIL.

This clone was counted a single time. The chain couples TRBV4-3 to TRBJ2-7; 8 nucleotides line up with TRBD1. Germline V gene lookup returns CDR1 LGHNA and CDR2 YSLEER. Trimming cost V 1 base and J 3 bases; bases outside gene matches: 5. The CDR3 is 15 residues long. The CDR3 here is CASSQVSGGFYEQYF. For the CDR3, the DNA is TGCGCCAGCAGCCAAGTGTCAGGGGGCTTCTACGAGCAGTACTTC.

The J gene is TRBJ2-1, the V gene TRBV5-4; TRBD1 is a possible D gene (5 bases). Germline values: CDR1 SGHNT, CDR2 YYREEE (reference sequence). The V gene lost 1 base and the J gene lost 6 bases, with 20 bases spanning the gap. The CDR3 is made up of 17 amino acids. The CDR3 loop reads CASSLNRGTTTTNEQFF. Here the CDR3 DNA reads TGTGCCAGCAGCTTGAATAGGGGTACCACTACTACCAATGAGCAGTTCTTC.